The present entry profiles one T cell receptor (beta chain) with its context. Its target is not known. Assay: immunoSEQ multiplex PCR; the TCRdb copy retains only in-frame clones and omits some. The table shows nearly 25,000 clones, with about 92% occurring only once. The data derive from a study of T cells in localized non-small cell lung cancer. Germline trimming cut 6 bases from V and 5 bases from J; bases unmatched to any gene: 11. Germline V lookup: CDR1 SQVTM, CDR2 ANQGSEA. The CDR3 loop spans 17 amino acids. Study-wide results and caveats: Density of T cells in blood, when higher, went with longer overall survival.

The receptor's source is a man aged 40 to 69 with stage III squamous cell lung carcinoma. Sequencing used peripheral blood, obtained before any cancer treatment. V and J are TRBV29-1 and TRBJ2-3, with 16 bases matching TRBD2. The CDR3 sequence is CSVVPGTSGGVIDTQYF. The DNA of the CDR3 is TGCAGCGTCGTGCCCGGGACTAGCGGGGGGGTGATAGATACGCAGTATTTT.